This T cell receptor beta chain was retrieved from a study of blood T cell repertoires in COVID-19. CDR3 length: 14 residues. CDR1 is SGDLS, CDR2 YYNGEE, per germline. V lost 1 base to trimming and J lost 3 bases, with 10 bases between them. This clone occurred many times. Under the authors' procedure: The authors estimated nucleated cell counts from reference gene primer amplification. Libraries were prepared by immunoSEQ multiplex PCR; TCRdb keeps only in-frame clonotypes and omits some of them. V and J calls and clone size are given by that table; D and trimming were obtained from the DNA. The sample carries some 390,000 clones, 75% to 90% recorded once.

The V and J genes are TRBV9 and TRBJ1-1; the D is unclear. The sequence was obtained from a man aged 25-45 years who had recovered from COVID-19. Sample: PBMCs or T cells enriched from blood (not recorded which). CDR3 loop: CASSVLTGDTEAFF. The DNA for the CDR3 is TGTGCCAGCAGCGTATTGACGGGAGACACTGAAGCTTTCTTT.